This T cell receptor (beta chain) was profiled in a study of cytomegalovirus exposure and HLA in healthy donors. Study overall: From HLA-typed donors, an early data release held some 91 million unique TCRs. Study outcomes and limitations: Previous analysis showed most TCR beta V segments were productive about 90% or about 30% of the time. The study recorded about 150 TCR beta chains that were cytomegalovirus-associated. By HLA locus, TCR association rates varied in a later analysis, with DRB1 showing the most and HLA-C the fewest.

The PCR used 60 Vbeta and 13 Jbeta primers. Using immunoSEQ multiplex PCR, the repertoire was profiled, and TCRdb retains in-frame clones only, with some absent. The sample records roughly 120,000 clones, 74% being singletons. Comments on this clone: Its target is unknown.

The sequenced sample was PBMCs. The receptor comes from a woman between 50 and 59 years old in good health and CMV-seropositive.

This chain's CDR3 is CASSLEGDYGYTF. CDR3 bases: TGTGCCAGCAGCTTAGAGGGGGATTATGGCTACACCTTC. This chain uses TRBV7-9 with TRBJ1-2; D is perhaps TRBD1 (6 bases). In germline, CDR1 is SEHNR, CDR2 FQNEAQ (reference sequence). Trimming shortened V by 1 base and J by 5 bases, and 8 bases separated the two germline ends. This CDR3 has 13 amino acids.